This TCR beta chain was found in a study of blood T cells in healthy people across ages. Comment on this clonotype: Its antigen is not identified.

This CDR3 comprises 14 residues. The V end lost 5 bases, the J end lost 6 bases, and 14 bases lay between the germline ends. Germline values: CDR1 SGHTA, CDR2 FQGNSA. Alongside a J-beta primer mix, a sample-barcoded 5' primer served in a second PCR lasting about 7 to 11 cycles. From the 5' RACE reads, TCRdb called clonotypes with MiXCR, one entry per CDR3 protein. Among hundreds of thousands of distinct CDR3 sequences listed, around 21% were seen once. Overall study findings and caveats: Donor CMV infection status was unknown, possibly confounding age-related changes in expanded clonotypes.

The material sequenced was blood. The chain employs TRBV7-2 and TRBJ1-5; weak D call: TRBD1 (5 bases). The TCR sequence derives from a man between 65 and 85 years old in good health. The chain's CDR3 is CASSMTVRGQPQHF. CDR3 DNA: TGTGCCAGCAGCATGACAGTGAGGGGTCAGCCCCAGCATTTT.